The next 27 T cell receptor beta chains were all read from a single sample in a study of shared clonotypes between healthy human individuals. Clones were sequenced by immunoSEQ multiplex PCR, and TCRdb holds only the in-frame ones, with some missing. The sample yields approximately 440,000 clones, approximately 77% seen once. Sequenced material: PBMCs. The receptors stem from a woman in her thirties or forties in good health. Some clones in this sample may be carry-over from other donors' samples.

Concerning this clone: Possible read error: a much larger clone is one base away. The chain couples TRBV23-1 to TRBJ2-2; 12 bases are a match to TRBD2. TRBV23-1 qualifies as an ORF whose function is uncertain. CDR3 length equals 17 residues. Germline trimming cut 0 bases from V and 6 bases from J; bases unmatched to any gene: 5. CDR3 in amino acids: CASSQSTSGRLAGELFF. The CDR3 region has the DNA TGCGCCAGCAGTCAATCGACTAGCGGGAGACTGGCCGGGGAGCTGTTTTTT.

Concerning this clone itself: This clone may be a read error of a much larger clone one base away. The chain links TRBV7-2 to TRBJ2-7; D remains ambiguous. Germline lookup yields CDR1 SGHTA and CDR2 FQGNSA. This CDR3 is 12 amino acids long. Trimming shortened V by 1 base and J by 2 bases, and 3 bases separated the two germline ends. The CDR3, as DNA: TGTGCCAGCAGCTTAGTAGCCTACGAGCAGTACTTC. Translated: CASSLVAYEQYF.

This clone came up many times. V is TRBV6-5 and J is TRBJ2-3; 7 bases are a match to TRBD2. Germline V gene data show CDR1 as MNHEY and CDR2 as SVGAGI. There are 13 residues in the CDR3. The trim removed 2 bases at V and 6 bases at J, leaving 2 bases unmatched. DNA for the CDR3: TGTGCCAGCAGTTACAGGGAGGGGGATACGCAGTATTTT. Translated, it gives CASSYREGDTQYF.

Ten or more counts support this clone. The rearrangement joins TRBV18 to TRBJ2-4; D is unclear. V lost 5 bases and J 1 base, leaving 15 bases between the germline ends. CDR3 length: 16 amino acids. Germline V gene data show CDR1 as KGHSH and CDR2 as LQKENI. The CDR3 bases are TGTGCCAGCTCATCCCCTAGGATCGGGGCCAAAAACATTCAGTACTTC. It specifies CASSSPRIGAKNIQYF.

For this clone: This sample also contains other DNA sequences that code for the same CDR3. This chain uses TRBV2 with TRBJ2-7; no clear D. This CDR3 region has 12 residues. Trimming shortened V by 5 bases and J by 3 bases, and 8 bases separated the two germline ends. Germline assignment: CDR1 SNHLY and CDR2 FYNNEI. The CDR3 sequence: CASSTDGYEQYF. CDR3 sequence (DNA): TGTGCCAGCAGTACGGACGGCTACGAGCAGTACTTC.

The chain uses TRBV6-1 and TRBJ1-4; TRBD1 matches 8 bases. Germline CDR1 is MNHNS and CDR2 is SASEGT. J lost 4 bases, V lost 1 base, and 8 bases had no gene match. There are 17 residues in the CDR3. The CDR3 DNA is TGTGCCAGCAGTGAAGGGGTAGACAGGGGCATTAATGAAAAACTGTTTTTT. Protein sequence: CASSEGVDRGINEKLFF.

In its sample, this clone was seen once. This CDR3 is also generated by other DNA sequences in the sample. The V call is TRBV29-1, the J call TRBJ2-3; D is unclear. The CDR3 has 11 amino acids. Germline V CDR1 and CDR2: SQVTM, ANQGSEA. V lost 2 bases to trimming and J lost 0 bases, with 0 bases between them. For the CDR3, the DNA is TGCAGCGTTGAAAGCACAGATACGCAGTATTTT. Protein sequence: CSVESTDTQYF.

The chain couples TRBV6-1 to TRBJ2-5; 7 positions agree with TRBD2. Germline assignment: CDR1 MNHNS and CDR2 SASEGT. V was pared by 6 bases and J by 8 bases, with 6 bases of the junction left unmatched. The CDR3 is 12 amino acids. The CDR3 is CASRAGLSTQYF. The CDR3 nucleotides read TGTGCCAGCAGAGCGGGACTGTCCACCCAGTACTTC.

The rearrangement uses TRBV5-4 and TRBJ1-2; D gene unclear. V was pared by 4 bases and J by 5 bases, with 18 bases between. Germline CDR1 SGHNT, CDR2 YYREEE (reference sequence). This CDR3 has 15 residues. CDR3 bases: TGTGCCAGCAGCCAGACACTGGACCTCACGTATGGCTACACCTTC. It yields the protein CASSQTLDLTYGYTF.

A remark on this clone: A far larger clone differs by one base, so this is likely a read error. V usage is TRBV30 and J usage is TRBJ1-1; TRBD1 aligns across 8 bases. The CDR3 spans 14 residues. V dropped 3 bases and J dropped 4; count of bases not matched to a gene: 7. CDR1 is GTSNPN, CDR2 SVGIG, per germline (reference sequence). DNA for the CDR3: TGTGCCTGGAGGGACCGGGACAGGAGCACTGAAGCTTTCTTT. Its protein product is CAWRDRDRSTEAFF.

This sequence joins TRBV9 and TRBJ1-3, with D perhaps TRBD1 (5 bases). This CDR3 is 14 amino acids long. The germline gives CDR1 SGDLS, CDR2 YYNGEE. Between the trimmed V and J ends, which lost 0 bases and 2 bases, there was a span of 6 bases. The CDR3 loop reads CASSVVGAGNTIYF. The CDR3 DNA reads TGTGCCAGCAGCGTAGTAGGGGCTGGAAACACCATATATTTT. The variable domain in full, with the rest retrieved from reference TRBV9 and TRBJ1-3, is DSGVTQTPKHLITATGQRVTLRCSPRSGDLSVYWYQQSLDQGLQFLIQYYNGEERAKGNILERFSAQQFPDLHSELNLSSLELGDSALYFCASSVVGAGNTIYFGEGSWLTVV.

The rearrangement links TRBV5-6 to TRBJ2-1, with TRBD2 as a possible D gene (5 bases). V lost 0 bases, J lost 9 bases, and 10 bases lay in between. CDR1 and CDR2 (germline): SGHDT, YYEEEE. The CDR3 contains 13 residues. In DNA form, the CDR3 reads TGTGCCAGCAGCTTGGTCAGGAGGAGTGAGCAGTTCTTC. Translated: CASSLVRRSEQFF.

This chain joins TRBV29-1 and TRBJ2-7, with TRBD1 identical over 10 bases. The V segment lost 7 bases and the J segment 9 bases; nucleotides outside the gene matches: 12. The CDR3 contains 13 residues. Germline CDR1 and CDR2: SQVTM and ANQGSEA. DNA of the CDR3: TGCAGCGCGGCCCCCGGGACAGGGGTAGGGCAGTACTTC. Translating it yields CSAAPGTGVGQYF.

As regards this clone: The junction departs from the called germline gene at one end, perhaps through a read error. The V call is TRBV7-7, the J call TRBJ2-5, with TRBD2 identical over 7 bases. The CDR3 is 14 amino acids. The germline V gene encodes CDR1 SSHAT and CDR2 FNYEAQ (reference sequence). The CDR3: CASSMRASGETQYF. CDR3 DNA sequence: TGTGCTAGCAGTATGCGGGCTAGCGGAGAGACCCAGTACTTC.

This chain connects TRBV4-1 to TRBJ2-7; 11 nucleotides align to TRBD1. Germline trimming cut 2 bases from V and 4 bases from J; bases unmatched to any gene: 4. The length of the CDR3 is 15 residues. Germline V gene data show CDR1 as MGHRA and CDR2 as YSYEKL. As DNA, the CDR3 is TGCGCCAGCAGCCAACAAGGGACAGGGGGATACGAGCAGTACTTC. Protein sequence: CASSQQGTGGYEQYF.

The J gene is TRBJ1-2, the V gene TRBV6-5; D gene uncertain. Germline V gives CDR1 MNHEY, CDR2 SVGAGI. This CDR3 contains 15 residues. Trimming removed 0 bases at V and 8 bases at J, with 16 bases between. CDR3 protein: CASSYSTRERAGYTF. CDR3 coding DNA: TGTGCCAGCAGTTACTCTACCCGAGAGCGGGCGGGCTACACCTTC.

This chain uses TRBV7-8 with TRBJ1-4, with D possibly being TRBD1 (5 bases). The V end lost 1 base, the J end lost 8 bases, and 14 bases lay between the germline ends. The CDR3 extends over 15 amino acids. Germline assignment: CDR1 SGHVS and CDR2 FQNEAQ. Written as DNA, the CDR3 is TGTGCCAGCAGCTTAGTCGGGACCCTAGGGGAAAAACTGTTTTTT. Translating gives CASSLVGTLGEKLFF.

The chain's CDR3 is CASRPRGGGGEKLFF. The CDR3 bases are TGTGCCAGCAGGCCAAGGGGGGGCGGTGGTGAAAAACTGTTTTTT. The chain links TRBV28 to TRBJ1-4; possibly TRBD1 for D (6 bases). The CDR3 is 15 residues long. V was trimmed by 6 bases and J by 7 bases, leaving 18 bases between them. Germline lookup yields CDR1 MDHEN and CDR2 SYDVKM.

This clone was detected only a few times. A far larger clone is only one base removed, so a read error is likely. This CDR3 is missing its conserved last phenylalanine or tryptophan, likely due to a read error. V and J are TRBV4-3 and TRBJ1-1; D remains unclear. There are 14 residues in the CDR3. With 2 bases removed from V and 4 bases from J, the gap between germline ends came to 11 bases. Germline lookup yields CDR1 LGHNA and CDR2 YSLEER. CDR3 bases: TGCGCCAGCAGCCAACGTACGTCGAGCACTGAAGCTTTCCTT. This sequence encodes CASSQRTSSTEAFL.

This clone appeared a single time. DNA for the CDR3: TGTGCCAGCAGTTTAGGGCAGAACAATGAGCAGTTCTTC. Encoded protein: CASSLGQNNEQFF. The rearrangement uses TRBV27 and TRBJ2-1; D remains unclear. With 2 bases removed from V and 5 bases from J, the gap between germline ends came to 7 bases. The CDR3 contains 13 residues. Germline values: CDR1 MNHEY, CDR2 SMNVEV (reference sequence).

The V call is TRBV29-1, the J call TRBJ2-3; D might be TRBD1 (5 bases). Trimming left V 3 bases short and J 2 bases short, with 9 bases between. The CDR3 has 13 residues. Per germline, CDR1 SQVTM and CDR2 ANQGSEA. CDR3 protein: CSVEGLNTDTQYF. In nucleotides, the CDR3 is TGCAGCGTTGAGGGGCTCAACACAGATACGCAGTATTTT.

V gene TRBV11-2 combines with J gene TRBJ2-1; 9 bases map to TRBD2. Germline CDR1 and CDR2: SGHAT and FQNNGV. The V and J ends lost 3 bases and 5 bases, in that order; junction bases with no gene match: 8. The CDR3 spans 16 residues. CDR3 region: CASSLYGRTSDNEQFF. DNA for the CDR3: TGTGCCAGCAGCTTGTATGGGAGGACTAGCGACAATGAGCAGTTCTTC. Full variable domain (outside the CDR3, taken from reference TRBV11-2 and TRBJ2-1): EAGVAQSPRYKIIEKRQSVAFWCNPISGHATLYWYQQILGQGPKLLIQFQNNGVVDDSQLPKDRFSAERLKGVDSTLKIQPAKLEDSAVYLCASSLYGRTSDNEQFFGPGTRLTVL.

The rearrangement joins TRBV28 to TRBJ1-1; D is unresolved. This CDR3 region has 12 residues. The ends were cut back, 4 bases at V and 1 base at J, with 4 bases in the middle. Germline V lookup: CDR1 MDHEN, CDR2 SYDVKM. The CDR3 loop reads CASSWENTEAFF. The CDR3 DNA reads as TGTGCCAGCAGTTGGGAGAACACTGAAGCTTTCTTT.

There are a few counts of this clone. This chain links TRBV15 with TRBJ2-7, with a tentative D call TRBD2 (6 bases). The ends were cut back, 0 bases at V and 1 base at J, with 13 bases in the middle. From germline, CDR1 is LNHNV and CDR2 YYDKDF (reference sequence). The CDR3 consists of 16 residues. CDR3 amino acids: CATSRDWGDLSYEQYF. The CDR3 DNA follows: TGTGCCACCAGCAGAGATTGGGGGGATTTGTCCTACGAGCAGTACTTC.

The chain combines TRBV9 with TRBJ1-5; D gene unclear. Trimming cost V 0 bases and J 0 bases, with 7 bases left between them. Per the germline V gene, CDR1 is SGDLS and CDR2 is YYNGEE. There are 15 residues in the CDR3. CDR3: CASSVGPHSNQPQHF. CDR3 DNA sequence: TGTGCCAGCAGCGTAGGACCGCATAGCAATCAGCCCCAGCATTTT.

Regarding this clone: One base separates it from a far larger clone, so it is likely a read error. The CDR3 does not close with the conserved phenylalanine or tryptophan, likely indicating a read error. The CDR3 coding sequence is TGTGCCTGGAGTACCCCCTCAGCTTTCCTT. It specifies CAWSTPSAFL. The chain couples TRBV30 to TRBJ1-1; no firm D call. V gave up 2 bases and J gave up 10 bases, with 8 bases separating them. The CDR3 contains 10 residues. Germline CDR1 GTSNPN, CDR2 SVGIG (reference sequence).

This clone occurred a few times. A read error is the likely source, as a far larger clone sits one nucleotide away. The rearrangement links TRBV4-2 to TRBJ2-7; D not certain. CDR1 is LGHNA and CDR2 is YNFKEQ in the germline V gene. The V gene lost 0 bases and the J gene lost 1 base, with 13 bases spanning the gap. The length of the CDR3 is 16 residues. The CDR3 loop reads CASSQDPGSGSYEQYF. For the CDR3, the DNA is TGTGCCAGCAGCCAAGATCCCGGAAGTGGGTCCTACGAGCAGTACTTC.